The 16 T cell receptor beta chains below were found in one sample sequenced in a study of cytomegalovirus exposure and HLA in healthy donors. Some clones are missing from TCRdb's copy, which holds only in-frame ones; the method was immunoSEQ multiplex PCR. The top ten clones hold 1.4% of a sample with 150,000 to 200,000 clones, 80% to 90% of them seen once. The sample comprised PBMCs. All receptors come from a woman aged 25 to 39 in good health and CMV-seronegative.

This chain joins TRBV6-1 and TRBJ2-3; the D gene is possibly TRBD1 (6 bases). CDR3 size: 16 residues. Trimming took 2 bases from V and 0 from J, leaving 12 bases between them. CDR1 is MNHNS and CDR2 is SASEGT in the germline V gene. CDR3: CASSEPHRDSTDTQYF. CDR3 DNA sequence: TGTGCCAGCAGTGAACCCCACAGGGATAGCACAGATACGCAGTATTTT.

The CDR3 here is CASSEERQVREQFF. The DNA for the CDR3 is TGTGCCAGCAGTGAAGAAAGGCAGGTGAGGGAACAGTTCTTC. This chain connects TRBV2 to TRBJ2-1; maybe TRBD2 (5 bases). Germline values: CDR1 SNHLY, CDR2 FYNNEI. The V and J ends lost 1 base and 13 bases respectively, with 17 bases between them. This CDR3 has 14 amino acids. Variable domain in full (rest from reference TRBV2 and TRBJ2-1): EPEVTQTPSHQVTQMGQEVILRCVPISNHLYFYWYRQILGQKVEFLVSFYNNEISEKSEIFDDQFSVERPDGSNFTLKIRSTKLEDSAMYFCASSEERQVREQFFGPGTRLTVL.

The V and J genes are TRBV7-9 and TRBJ2-7; D gene uncertain. The V end lost 5 bases, the J end lost 3 bases, and 14 bases lay between the germline ends. CDR1 is SEHNR, CDR2 FQNEAQ, per germline (reference sequence). The CDR3 runs 14 residues. CDR3 bases: TGTGCCAGCAGCCCCAATCTAGTGAGCTACGAGCAGTACTTC. This translates into CASSPNLVSYEQYF.

The chain joins TRBV2 to TRBJ1-1; 7 bases agree with TRBD1. CDR3 length: 16 amino acids. Germline V gene lookup returns CDR1 SNHLY and CDR2 FYNNEI. Losses at the gene ends were 7 bases for V and 5 bases for J; bases not matched to a gene: 16. The CDR3 region has the DNA TGTGCCAGCATGAGGGCTGACAGGGTCTTAGATACTGAAGCTTTCTTT. Its translation is CASMRADRVLDTEAFF. The entire variable domain, with the rest obtained from reference TRBV2 and TRBJ1-1, is as follows: EPEVTQTPSHQVTQMGQEVILRCVPISNHLYFYWYRQILGQKVEFLVSFYNNEISEKSEIFDDQFSVERPDGSNFTLKIRSTKLEDSAMYFCASMRADRVLDTEAFFGQGTRLTVV.

The chain is built from TRBV6-6 and TRBJ1-1; no clear D. Germline assignment: CDR1 MNHNY and CDR2 SVGAGI (reference sequence). V was pared by 2 bases and J by 3 bases, with 7 bases between. This CDR3 region has 13 residues. The CDR3 nucleotides read TGTGCCAGCAGTTACATCCTTGACACTGAAGCTTTCTTT. This translates into CASSYILDTEAFF.

The gene calls are TRBV5-6 and TRBJ2-7, with D possibly being TRBD2 (6 bases). Germline V gene sequence: CDR1 SGHDT, CDR2 YYEEEE. V was pared by 3 bases and J by 2 bases, with 18 bases between. The CDR3 totals 16 residues. The CDR3 sequence: CASSSSRAGGAYEQYF. The DNA of the CDR3 is TGTGCCAGCAGCTCCTCCCGGGCCGGCGGGGCCTACGAGCAGTACTTC.

V gene TRBV6-5 combines with J gene TRBJ2-2; TRBD1 matches 7 bases. Germline V gives CDR1 MNHEY, CDR2 SVGAGI. J was trimmed by 5 bases and V by 8 bases; bases with no gene match: 11. The CDR3 runs to 15 residues. The chain's CDR3 is CASGPEGAITGELFF. The CDR3 region has the DNA TGTGCCAGCGGCCCCGAGGGGGCCATAACCGGGGAGCTGTTTTTT.

In DNA, the CDR3 is TGTGCCAGCAGCCCAGACAGGGCAGAAGCTTTCTTT. Protein product: CASSPDRAEAFF. The V gene is TRBV7-9, the J gene TRBJ1-1; 7 bases agree with TRBD1. V lost 5 bases to trimming and J lost 8 bases; unmatched junction nucleotides: 5. This CDR3 has 12 residues. Germline values: CDR1 SEHNR, CDR2 FQNEAQ (reference sequence).

The J gene is TRBJ2-7, the V gene TRBV27; tentatively, D is TRBD1 (5 bases). Per germline, CDR1 MNHEY and CDR2 SMNVEV (reference sequence). CDR3 length: 13 amino acids. The V end lost 0 bases, the J end lost 5 bases, and 8 bases lay between the germline ends. The CDR3 DNA is TGTGCCAGCAGTTTATCTGGGGCCCACGAGCAGTACTTC. Protein: CASSLSGAHEQYF.

V and J are TRBV9 and TRBJ1-6; tentatively, D is TRBD1 (6 bases). The CDR3 is made up of 17 amino acids. Germline V gene sequence: CDR1 SGDLS, CDR2 YYNGEE. The ends were cut back, 2 bases at V and 3 bases at J, with 15 bases in the middle. CDR3 sequence: CASSVDSSHHYNSPLHF. DNA for the CDR3: TGTGCCAGCAGCGTGGACAGTTCACACCACTATAATTCACCCCTCCACTTT.

V is TRBV5-4 and J is TRBJ2-1, with 7 bases that match TRBD2. Germline V lookup: CDR1 SGHNT, CDR2 YYREEE (reference sequence). There are 15 residues in the CDR3. The J segment lost 6 bases and the V segment lost 3 bases, leaving 9 bases of the junction unmatched. The CDR3 DNA sequence: TGTGCCAGCAGCTCCGCCTCGTCTAGCGGCAATGAGCAGTTCTTC. It codes for CASSSASSSGNEQFF.

DNA for the CDR3: TGTGCCATCAGTGAGGGACAGGGGTCCTACTATGGCTACACCTTC. This gives the protein CAISEGQGSYYGYTF. This chain connects TRBV10-3 to TRBJ1-2; TRBD1 matches at 9 bases. Germline lookup yields CDR1 ENHRY and CDR2 SYGVKD. The CDR3 length is 15 residues. The junction had 4 bases not matched to a gene; V was cut back by 2 bases and J by 3 bases.

The chain's CDR3 is CASSLYAGPQNIQYF. CDR3 sequence (DNA): TGTGCCAGCAGCTTATATGCGGGGCCCCAAAACATTCAGTACTTC. The chain employs TRBV11-2 and TRBJ2-4; a possible D gene is TRBD2 (6 bases). The germline CDR1 and CDR2 sequences are SGHAT and FQNNGV. Deletions cut 2 bases from V and 5 bases from J, with 13 bases between. The CDR3 extends over 15 amino acids. The whole variable domain, remainder taken from reference TRBV11-2 and TRBJ2-4, is EAGVAQSPRYKIIEKRQSVAFWCNPISGHATLYWYQQILGQGPKLLIQFQNNGVVDDSQLPKDRFSAERLKGVDSTLKIQPAKLEDSAVYLCASSLYAGPQNIQYFGAGTRLSVL.

The chain links TRBV5-1 to TRBJ2-1, with a tentative D call TRBD1 (6 bases). The germline V and J ends were trimmed by 0 bases and 9 bases, with 16 bases remaining between them. From germline, CDR1 is SGHRS and CDR2 YFSETQ. This CDR3 contains 15 residues. This CDR3 is CASSLAWGLRGEQFF. As DNA, the CDR3 is TGCGCCAGCAGCTTGGCCTGGGGGCTAAGGGGTGAGCAGTTCTTC.

The count of this clone is one. V gene TRBV9 combines with J gene TRBJ1-2; the match to TRBD1 covers 7 bases. Germline V CDR1 and CDR2: SGDLS, YYNGEE. V lost 10 bases and J lost 0; bases outside the gene matches: 9. The CDR3 is 14 amino acids. The CDR3 here is CAETTGLTNYGYTF. The CDR3 DNA is TGTGCCGAAACGACAGGGTTGACTAACTATGGCTACACCTTC.

The V and J genes are TRBV9 and TRBJ2-1; D is perhaps TRBD2 (5 bases). This CDR3 is built from 14 residues. Trimming stripped 0 bases from V and 5 bases from J, with 9 bases between. The germline gives CDR1 SGDLS, CDR2 YYNGEE. Here the CDR3 DNA reads TGTGCCAGCAGCGTAGGCGGGCGGAACAATGAGCAGTTCTTC. Translating it yields CASSVGGRNNEQFF.